This T cell receptor (beta chain) derives from a study of CD8+ T cells in alopecia areata. Treatment given: oral pan-JAK inhibitor, 5-10 mg twice daily. Germline CDR1 and CDR2: SGHTA and FQGNSA. The CDR3 is made up of 15 amino acids. Trimming cost V 5 bases and J 0 bases, with 13 bases left between them. cDNA reverse transcribed from extracted RNA served as the sequencing template. Produced via immunoSEQ multiplex PCR; TCRdb's table is partial and in-frame only. The sample has more than 150,000 clones, 55% to 70% seen once. Whole-study findings and limits: Scalp and blood retained many expanded lesional clones during tofacitinib. More clonal than normal scalp was lesional scalp, particularly alopecia totalis/universalis.

This clone was counted between two and nine times. Its antigen is as yet unknown. The chain employs TRBV7-2 and TRBJ1-2; D uncertain. Sequencing was performed on CD4+ T cells sorted from blood, taken at week 4, from a patient treated with tofacitinib. The sequence came from a human donor with alopecia areata. CDR3 region: CASSASRGANYGYTF. Here the CDR3 DNA reads TGTGCCAGCAGCGCTTCGCGGGGAGCTAACTATGGCTACACCTTC.